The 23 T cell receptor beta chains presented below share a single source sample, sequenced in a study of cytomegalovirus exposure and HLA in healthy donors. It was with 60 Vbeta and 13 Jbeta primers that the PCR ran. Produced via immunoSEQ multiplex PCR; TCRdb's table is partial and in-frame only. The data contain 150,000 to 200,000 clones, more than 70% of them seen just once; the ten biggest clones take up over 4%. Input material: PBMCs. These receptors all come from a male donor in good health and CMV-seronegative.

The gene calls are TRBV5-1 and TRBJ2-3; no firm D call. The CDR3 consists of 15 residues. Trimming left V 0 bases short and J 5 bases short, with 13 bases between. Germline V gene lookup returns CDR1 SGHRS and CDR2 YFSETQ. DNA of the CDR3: TGCGCCAGCAGCTTGGCCAAGATCGGTCAAGATACGCAGTATTTT. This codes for CASSLAKIGQDTQYF.

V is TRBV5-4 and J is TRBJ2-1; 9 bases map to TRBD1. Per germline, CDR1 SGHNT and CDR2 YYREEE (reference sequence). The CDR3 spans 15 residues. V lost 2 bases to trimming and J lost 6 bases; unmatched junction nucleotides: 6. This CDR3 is CASSFPGTGSNEQFF. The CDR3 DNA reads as TGTGCCAGCAGCTTCCCCGGGACAGGGAGCAATGAGCAGTTCTTC.

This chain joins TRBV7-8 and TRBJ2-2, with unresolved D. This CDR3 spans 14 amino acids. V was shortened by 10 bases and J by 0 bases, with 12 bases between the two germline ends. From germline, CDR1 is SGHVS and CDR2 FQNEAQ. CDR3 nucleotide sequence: TGTGCCAAACGACTCAACGCGAACACCGGGGAGCTGTTTTTT. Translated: CAKRLNANTGELFF.

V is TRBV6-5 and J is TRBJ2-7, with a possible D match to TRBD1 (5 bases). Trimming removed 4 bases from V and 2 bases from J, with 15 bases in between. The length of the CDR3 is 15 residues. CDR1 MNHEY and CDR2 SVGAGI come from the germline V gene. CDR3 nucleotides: TGTGCCAGCAGTTCCCTAGACAGCCTCACCTACGAGCAGTACTTC. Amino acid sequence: CASSSLDSLTYEQYF.

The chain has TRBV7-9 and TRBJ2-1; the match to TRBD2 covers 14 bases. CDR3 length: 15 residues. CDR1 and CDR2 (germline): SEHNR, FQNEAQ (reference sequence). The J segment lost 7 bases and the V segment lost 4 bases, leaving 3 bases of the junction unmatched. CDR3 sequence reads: CASSSGTSGRNEQFF. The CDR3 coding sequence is TGTGCCAGCAGCTCAGGGACTAGCGGGAGAAATGAGCAGTTCTTC.

CDR3 region: CASSWSGGDTDTQYF. CDR3 in DNA: TGTGCCAGCAGTTGGAGCGGGGGTGACACAGATACGCAGTATTTT. The chain has TRBV27 and TRBJ2-3; 8 bases line up with TRBD2. J gave up 2 bases and V 4 bases, and 5 bases lay outside the gene matches. Germline loops: CDR1 MNHEY, CDR2 SMNVEV (reference sequence). The length of the CDR3 is 15 residues.

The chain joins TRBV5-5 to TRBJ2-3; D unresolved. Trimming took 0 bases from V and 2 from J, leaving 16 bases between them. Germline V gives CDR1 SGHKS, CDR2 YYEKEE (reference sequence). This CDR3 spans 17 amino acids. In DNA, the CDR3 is TGTGCCAGCAGCTTGGAACGGGTTCAACGGCTCACAGATACGCAGTATTTT. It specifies CASSLERVQRLTDTQYF.

As DNA, the CDR3 is TGTGCCAGCAGTCCCGGGACAGGGGTGAACAATGAGCAGTTCTTC. Translating it yields CASSPGTGVNNEQFF. V usage is TRBV6-1 and J usage is TRBJ2-1, with TRBD1 matching over 10 bases. The trim removed 5 bases at V and 5 bases at J, leaving 6 bases unmatched. The CDR3 length is 15 residues. In germline, CDR1 is MNHNS, CDR2 SASEGT.

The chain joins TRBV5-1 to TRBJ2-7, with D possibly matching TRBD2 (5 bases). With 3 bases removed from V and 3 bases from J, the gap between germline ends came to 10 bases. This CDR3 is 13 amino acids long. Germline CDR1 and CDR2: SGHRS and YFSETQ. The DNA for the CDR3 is TGCGCCAGCAGCTACCCCGGGGTCTACGAGCAGTACTTC. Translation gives CASSYPGVYEQYF.

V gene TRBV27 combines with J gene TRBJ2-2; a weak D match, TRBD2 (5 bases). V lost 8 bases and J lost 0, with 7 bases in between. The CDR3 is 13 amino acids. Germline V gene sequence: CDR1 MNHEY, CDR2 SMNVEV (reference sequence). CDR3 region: CASQRTNTGELFF. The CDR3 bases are TGTGCCAGCCAGCGGACGAACACCGGGGAGCTGTTTTTT.

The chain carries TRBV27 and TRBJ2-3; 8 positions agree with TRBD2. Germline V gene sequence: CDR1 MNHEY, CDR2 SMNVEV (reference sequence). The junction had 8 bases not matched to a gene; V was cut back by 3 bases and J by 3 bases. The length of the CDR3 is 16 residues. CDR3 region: CASSFSGRGGTDTQYF. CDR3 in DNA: TGTGCCAGCAGTTTCAGCGGGAGAGGCGGAACAGATACGCAGTATTTT.

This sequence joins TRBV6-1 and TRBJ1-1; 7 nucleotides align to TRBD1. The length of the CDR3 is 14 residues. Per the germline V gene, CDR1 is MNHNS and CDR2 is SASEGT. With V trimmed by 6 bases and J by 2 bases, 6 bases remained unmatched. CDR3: CASSRGQLNTEAFF. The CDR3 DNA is TGTGCCAGCAGCCGGGGACAGCTAAACACTGAAGCTTTCTTT.

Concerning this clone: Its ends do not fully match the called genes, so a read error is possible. Written as DNA, the CDR3 is TGTGCCAGCAGTTCCGGGACAGAGTCCTACGAGCAGCACTTC. It codes for CASSSGTESYEQHF. The chain couples TRBV6-5 to TRBJ2-5; 7 bases agree with TRBD1. The length of the CDR3 is 14 residues. CDR1 is MNHEY and CDR2 is SVGAGI in the germline V gene.

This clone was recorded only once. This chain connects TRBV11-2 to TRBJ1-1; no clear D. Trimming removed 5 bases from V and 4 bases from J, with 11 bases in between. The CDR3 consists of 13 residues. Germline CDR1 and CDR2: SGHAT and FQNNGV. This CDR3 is CASSGGPTTEAFF. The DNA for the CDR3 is TGTGCCAGCAGCGGAGGACCGACCACTGAAGCTTTCTTT.

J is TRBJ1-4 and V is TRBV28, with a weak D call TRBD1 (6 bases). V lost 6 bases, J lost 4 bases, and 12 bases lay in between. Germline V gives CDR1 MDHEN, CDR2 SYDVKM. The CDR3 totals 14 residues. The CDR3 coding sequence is TGTGCCAGCAGACTGACAGGTGATAATGAAAAACTGTTTTTT. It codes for CASRLTGDNEKLFF.

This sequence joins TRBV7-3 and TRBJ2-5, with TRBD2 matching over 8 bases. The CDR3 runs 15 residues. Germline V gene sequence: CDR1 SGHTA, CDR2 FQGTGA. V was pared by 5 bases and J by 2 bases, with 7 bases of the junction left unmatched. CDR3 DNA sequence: TGTGCCAGCAGCCTAGGAGTAGCGGGACAAGAGACCCAGTACTTC. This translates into CASSLGVAGQETQYF.

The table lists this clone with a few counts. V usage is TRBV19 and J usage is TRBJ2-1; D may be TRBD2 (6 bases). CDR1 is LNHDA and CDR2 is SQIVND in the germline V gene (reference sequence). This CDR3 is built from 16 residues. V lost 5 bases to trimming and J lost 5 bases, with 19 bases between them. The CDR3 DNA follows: TGTGCCAGTAGTGACAGCGGAGGGAAAAACCACAATGAGCAGTTCTTC. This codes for CASSDSGGKNHNEQFF.

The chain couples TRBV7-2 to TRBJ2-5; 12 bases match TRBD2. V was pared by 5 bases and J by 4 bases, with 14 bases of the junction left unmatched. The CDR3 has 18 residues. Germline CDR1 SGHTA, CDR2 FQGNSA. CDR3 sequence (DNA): TGTGCCAGCAGCCGGAGAGGGCGACTAGCGGGAGTAGCAGAGACCCAGTACTTC. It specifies CASSRRGRLAGVAETQYF.

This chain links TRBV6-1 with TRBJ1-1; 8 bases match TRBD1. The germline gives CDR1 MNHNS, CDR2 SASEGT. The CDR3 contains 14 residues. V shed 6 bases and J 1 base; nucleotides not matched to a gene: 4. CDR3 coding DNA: TGTGCCAGCAGCGCCGGGACAGGGAACACTGAAGCTTTCTTT. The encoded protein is CASSAGTGNTEAFF.

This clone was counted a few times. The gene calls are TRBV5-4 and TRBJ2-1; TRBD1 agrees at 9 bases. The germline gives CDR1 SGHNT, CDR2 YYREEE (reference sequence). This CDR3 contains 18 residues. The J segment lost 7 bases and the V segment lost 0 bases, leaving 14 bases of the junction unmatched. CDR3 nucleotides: TGTGCCAGCAGCTTGGGCCTAACAGGGGGCGCCCGTCATAATGAGCAGTTCTTC. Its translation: CASSLGLTGGARHNEQFF.

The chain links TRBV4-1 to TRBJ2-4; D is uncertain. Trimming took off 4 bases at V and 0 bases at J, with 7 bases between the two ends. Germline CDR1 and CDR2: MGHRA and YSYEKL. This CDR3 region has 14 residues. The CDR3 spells CASSPGLAKNIQYF. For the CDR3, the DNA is TGCGCCAGCAGCCCTGGCCTAGCCAAAAACATTCAGTACTTC.

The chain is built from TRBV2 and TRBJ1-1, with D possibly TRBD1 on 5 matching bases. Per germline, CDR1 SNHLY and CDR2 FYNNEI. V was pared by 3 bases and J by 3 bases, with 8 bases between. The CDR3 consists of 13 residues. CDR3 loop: CASSDREDTEAFF. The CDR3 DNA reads TGTGCCAGCAGTGACAGGGAAGACACTGAAGCTTTCTTT. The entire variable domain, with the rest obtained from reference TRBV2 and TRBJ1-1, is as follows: EPEVTQTPSHQVTQMGQEVILRCVPISNHLYFYWYRQILGQKVEFLVSFYNNEISEKSEIFDDQFSVERPDGSNFTLKIRSTKLEDSAMYFCASSDREDTEAFFGQGTRLTVV.

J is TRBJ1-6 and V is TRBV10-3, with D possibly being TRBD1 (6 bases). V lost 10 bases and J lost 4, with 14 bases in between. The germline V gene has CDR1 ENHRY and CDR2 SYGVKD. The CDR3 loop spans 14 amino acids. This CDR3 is CATYPGTYNSPLHF. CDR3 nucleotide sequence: TGTGCCACCTATCCGGGGACATATAATTCACCCCTCCACTTT.